Sequencing of this T cell receptor (beta chain) was carried out in a study of blood T cell repertoires in COVID-19. Study overall: The United States, Italy and Spain provided the acute and convalescent COVID-19 samples.

The germline V and J ends were trimmed by 2 bases and 0 bases, with 8 bases remaining between them. The germline CDR1 and CDR2 sequences are LGHNA and YNFKEQ. The CDR3 runs to 15 residues. Profiling relied on immunoSEQ multiplex PCR, and the TCRdb table lists in-frame clones only, not all of them. The repertoire has 120,000 to 150,000 clones, roughly 90% of them found once; the top ten carry 0.95% to 1.5%. This clonotype originated in a woman aged 25 to 45 with acute COVID-19. Sample: PBMCs or T cells enriched from blood (not recorded which). The chain couples TRBV4-2 to TRBJ2-1; the D gene is possibly TRBD2 (6 bases). The DNA for the CDR3 is TGTGCCAGCAGCCAAATCGGGGGCTCCTACAATGAGCAGTTCTTC. It translates to CASSQIGGSYNEQFF.